The TCR beta chain described here comes from a study of T-cell memory formation after mild COVID-19. MiXCR was run by TCRdb on the 5' RACE reads, yielding one entry per CDR3 protein. The table includes around 180,000 distinct CDR3 sequences, around 16% detected once. Study results and limitations: Still unconfirmed is whether the second-wave clones peaking on day 37 recognized SARS-CoV-2. The CD4+ clones that contracted clustered mainly within CM and EM, and the CD8+ clones concentrated in EMRA.

Regarding this clonotype: Its antigen remains unidentified.

Trimming removed 0 bases from V and 9 bases from J; junction bases left unmatched: 10. CDR1 MNHEY and CDR2 SVGAGI come from the germline V gene. The CDR3 totals 17 residues. The sequencing sample was made of PBMCs or a T cell subset sorted from them (not recorded which). This sequence originates from an adult woman who had mild COVID-19 (a few samples of this study predate the infection). Cell type and time point are not known. V and J are TRBV6-5 and TRBJ1-6, with 8 bases identical to TRBD1. CDR3 protein: CASSYSRAGGVGSPLHF. DNA for the CDR3: TGTGCCAGCAGTTACTCGAGGGCAGGGGGCGTCGGTTCACCCCTCCACTTT.